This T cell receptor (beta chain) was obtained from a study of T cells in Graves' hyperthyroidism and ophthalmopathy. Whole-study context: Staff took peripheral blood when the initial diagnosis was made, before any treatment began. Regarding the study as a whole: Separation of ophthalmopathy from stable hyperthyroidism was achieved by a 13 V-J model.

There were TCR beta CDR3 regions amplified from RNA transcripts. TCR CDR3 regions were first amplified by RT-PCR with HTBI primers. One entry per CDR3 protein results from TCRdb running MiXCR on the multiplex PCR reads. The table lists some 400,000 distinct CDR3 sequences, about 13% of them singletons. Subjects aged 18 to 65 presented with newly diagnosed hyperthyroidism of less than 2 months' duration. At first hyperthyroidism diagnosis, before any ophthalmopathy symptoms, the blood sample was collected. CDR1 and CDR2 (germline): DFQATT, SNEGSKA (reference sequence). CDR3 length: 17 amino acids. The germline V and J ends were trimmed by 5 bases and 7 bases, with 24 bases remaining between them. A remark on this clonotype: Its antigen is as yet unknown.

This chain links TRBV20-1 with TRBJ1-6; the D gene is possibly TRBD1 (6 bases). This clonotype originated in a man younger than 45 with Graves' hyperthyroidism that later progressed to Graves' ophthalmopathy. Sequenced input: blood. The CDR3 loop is CSAPLVLGRGLNSPLHF. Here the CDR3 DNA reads TGCAGTGCTCCCTTAGTCCTCGGTAGGGGGTTGAATTCACCCCTCCACTTT.